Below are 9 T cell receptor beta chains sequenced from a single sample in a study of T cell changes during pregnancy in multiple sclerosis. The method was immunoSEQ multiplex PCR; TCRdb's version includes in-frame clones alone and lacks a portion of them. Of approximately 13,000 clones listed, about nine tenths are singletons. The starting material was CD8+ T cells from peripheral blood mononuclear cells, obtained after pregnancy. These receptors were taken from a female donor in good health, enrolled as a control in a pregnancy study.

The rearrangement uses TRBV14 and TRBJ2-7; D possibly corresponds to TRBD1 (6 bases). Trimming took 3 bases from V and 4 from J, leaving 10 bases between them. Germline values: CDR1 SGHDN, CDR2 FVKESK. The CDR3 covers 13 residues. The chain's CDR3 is CASSHDQGYEQYF. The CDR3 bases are TGTGCCAGCAGCCACGATCAGGGGTACGAGCAGTACTTC.

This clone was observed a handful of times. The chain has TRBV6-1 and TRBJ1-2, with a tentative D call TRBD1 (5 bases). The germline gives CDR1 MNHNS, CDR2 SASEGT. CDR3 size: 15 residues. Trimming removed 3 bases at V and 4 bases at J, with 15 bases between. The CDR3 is CASSEGEGFGYGYTF. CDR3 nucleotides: TGTGCCAGCAGTGAGGGGGAGGGGTTCGGCTATGGCTACACCTTC.

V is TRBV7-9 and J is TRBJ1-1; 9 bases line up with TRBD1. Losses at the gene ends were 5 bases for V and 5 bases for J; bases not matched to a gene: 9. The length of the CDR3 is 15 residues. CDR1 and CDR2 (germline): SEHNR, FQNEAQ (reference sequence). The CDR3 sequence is CASSAHRGHLTEAFF. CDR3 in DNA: TGTGCCAGCAGCGCCCACAGGGGGCACTTGACTGAAGCTTTCTTT.

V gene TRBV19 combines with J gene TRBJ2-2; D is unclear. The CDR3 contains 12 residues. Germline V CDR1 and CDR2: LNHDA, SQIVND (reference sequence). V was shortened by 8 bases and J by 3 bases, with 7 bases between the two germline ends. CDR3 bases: TGTGCCAGTGGGCAGGACACCGGGGAGCTGTTTTTT. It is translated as CASGQDTGELFF.

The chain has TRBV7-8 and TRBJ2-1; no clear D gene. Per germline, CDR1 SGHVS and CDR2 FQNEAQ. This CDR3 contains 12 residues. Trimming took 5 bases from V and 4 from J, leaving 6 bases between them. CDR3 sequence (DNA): TGTGCCAGCAGCCCCAGATACAATGAGCAGTTCTTC. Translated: CASSPRYNEQFF.

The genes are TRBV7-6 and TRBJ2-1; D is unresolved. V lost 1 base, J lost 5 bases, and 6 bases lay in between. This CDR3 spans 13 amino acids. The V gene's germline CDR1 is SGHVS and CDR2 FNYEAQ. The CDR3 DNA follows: TGTGCCAGCAGCTTAGTAGTGAACAATGAGCAGTTCTTC. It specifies CASSLVVNNEQFF.

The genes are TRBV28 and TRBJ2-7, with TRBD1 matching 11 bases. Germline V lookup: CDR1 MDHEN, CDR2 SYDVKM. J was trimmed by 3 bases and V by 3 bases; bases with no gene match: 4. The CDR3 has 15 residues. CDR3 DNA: TGTGCCAGCAGTTTCACCGGGACAGGGGGCTACGAGCAGTACTTC. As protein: CASSFTGTGGYEQYF.

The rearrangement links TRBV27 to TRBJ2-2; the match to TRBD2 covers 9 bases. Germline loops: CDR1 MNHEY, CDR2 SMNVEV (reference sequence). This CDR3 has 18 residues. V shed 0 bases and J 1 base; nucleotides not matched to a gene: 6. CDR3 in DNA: TGTGCCAGCAGTTTATCAGAACTAGCGGGTTTGAACACCGGGGAGCTGTTTTTT. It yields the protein CASSLSELAGLNTGELFF.

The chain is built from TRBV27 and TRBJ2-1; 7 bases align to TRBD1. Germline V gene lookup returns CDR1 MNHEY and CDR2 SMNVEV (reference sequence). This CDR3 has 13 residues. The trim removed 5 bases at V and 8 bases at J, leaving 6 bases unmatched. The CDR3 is CASSHTGVHEQFF. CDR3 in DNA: TGTGCCAGCAGTCATACAGGGGTCCATGAGCAGTTCTTC.